Presented here are 13 T cell receptor beta chains from one specimen sequenced in a study of blood T cells in healthy people across ages. Together with a sample-barcoded 5' primer, a J-beta primer mix was included in a second PCR lasting about 7 to 11 cycles. Using its own MiXCR run on the 5' RACE reads, TCRdb lists one record per CDR3 protein. Of hundreds of thousands of distinct CDR3 sequences in the sample, 45% to 70% are singletons; the top ten hold 20% to 30%. The sample taken for sequencing was blood. The source of these receptors is a man aged 40-49 years in good health.

This clonotype appeared once. The chain links TRBV4-1 to TRBJ1-2; D is perhaps TRBD1 (6 bases). The CDR3 consists of 17 residues. CDR1 is MGHRA and CDR2 is YSYEKL in the germline V gene. The V end lost 4 bases, the J end lost 4 bases, and 22 bases lay between the germline ends. The CDR3 DNA sequence: TGCGCCAGCAGCCCTCAGGGGCATAGTCAAGGGGCCTATGGCTACACCTTC. This translates into CASSPQGHSQGAYGYTF.

This chain connects TRBV2 to TRBJ2-4; 8 bases align to TRBD1. The CDR3 is made up of 14 amino acids. V lost 6 bases, J lost 4 bases, and 5 bases stayed unmatched. Germline-derived CDR1 and CDR2 are SNHLY and FYNNEI. The CDR3 DNA follows: TGTGCCAGCAGCCACCGACAGGGGAAAAACATTCAGTACTTC. Protein: CASSHRQGKNIQYF.

The CDR3 here is CASSFLGGYYEQYF. CDR3 nucleotides: TGTGCCAGCAGTTTTCTAGGGGGCTACTACGAGCAGTACTTC. J is TRBJ2-7 and V is TRBV12-3 or TRBV12-4, with 7 bases matching TRBD1. V was clipped by 3 bases and J by 3 bases; unmatched bases: 5. The CDR3 contains 14 residues.

The genes are TRBV27 and TRBJ2-2; TRBD1 matches 7 bases. Germline lookup yields CDR1 MNHEY and CDR2 SMNVEV (reference sequence). The CDR3 spans 14 residues. The trim removed 7 bases at V and 4 bases at J, leaving 6 bases unmatched. CDR3 in DNA: TGTGCCAGCAACCTAGGGGGCCGCACCGGGGAGCTGTTTTTT. Protein: CASNLGGRTGELFF.

The genes are TRBV29-1 and TRBJ2-1; 7 nucleotides match TRBD1. The CDR3 totals 15 residues. The germline CDR1 and CDR2 sequences are SQVTM and ANQGSEA. Losses at the gene ends were 3 bases for V and 2 bases for J; bases not matched to a gene: 7. The CDR3 nucleotides are TGCAGCGTTGAGGACGACAGGGCGGCCTACAATGAGCAGTTCTTC. The encoded protein is CSVEDDRAAYNEQFF.

This clonotype has only a few counts. The CDR3 loop reads CSVGRQGRTETQYF. In DNA, the CDR3 is TGCAGCGTTGGGCGACAGGGGAGGACGGAGACCCAGTACTTC. The chain recombines TRBV29-1 with TRBJ2-5; 8 bases agree with TRBD1. Germline CDR1 is SQVTM and CDR2 is ANQGSEA. The CDR3 runs to 14 residues. With 4 bases clipped from V and 5 bases from J, the junction kept 9 bases outside the gene matches.

The genes are TRBV27 and TRBJ2-6; D perhaps matches TRBD1 (7 bases). The length of the CDR3 is 15 residues. V was clipped by 5 bases and J by 2 bases, with 10 bases between them. From germline, CDR1 is MNHEY and CDR2 SMNVEV (reference sequence). DNA for the CDR3: TGTGCCAGCAGTCCCAGGGGGGCTGGGGCCAACGTCCTGACTTTC. Translated, it gives CASSPRGAGANVLTF.

The chain uses TRBV28 and TRBJ2-1; TRBD2 might be the D (5 bases). Germline V gene lookup returns CDR1 MDHEN and CDR2 SYDVKM. Deletions cut 7 bases from V and 4 bases from J, with 23 bases between. The CDR3 is 17 residues long. The CDR3 region is CASTSIFVSGPYNEQFF. CDR3 bases: TGTGCCAGCACCTCAATTTTTGTGAGCGGCCCGTACAATGAGCAGTTCTTC. Using reference TRBV28 and TRBJ2-1 for the parts outside the CDR3, the full variable domain is DVKVTQSSRYLVKRTGEKVFLECVQDMDHENMFWYRQDPGLGLRLIYFSYDVKMKEKGDIPEGYSVSREKKERFSLILESASTNQTSMYLCASTSIFVSGPYNEQFFGPGTRLTVL.

This chain connects TRBV6-4 to TRBJ2-3, with 7 nucleotides matching TRBD2. J gave up 1 base and V 4 bases, and 5 bases lay outside the gene matches. The CDR3 has 15 residues. CDR1 is MRHNA and CDR2 is SNTAGT in the germline V gene. Here the CDR3 reads CASSAGGGRTDTQYF. CDR3 DNA: TGTGCCAGCAGTGCGGGCGGGGGACGCACAGATACGCAGTATTTT.

Points on this clonotype: A much larger clone differs by one base, so this may be a read error. V and J are TRBV3-1 and TRBJ2-5; 13 bases align to TRBD2. This CDR3 contains 17 residues. The junction had 14 bases not matched to a gene; V was cut back by 2 bases and J by 11 bases. CDR1 LGHDT and CDR2 YNNKEL come from the germline V gene (reference sequence). CDR3 amino acids: CASSQSRLAGGRDEQYF. The DNA for the CDR3 is TGTGCCAGCAGCCAATCAAGACTAGCGGGAGGAAGGGATGAGCAGTACTTC.

The chain recombines TRBV4-1 with TRBJ2-1; the D is unclear. CDR3 length: 12 amino acids. With 3 bases removed from V and 5 bases from J, the gap between germline ends came to 5 bases. CDR1 MGHRA and CDR2 YSYEKL come from the germline V gene. The CDR3: CASSQLNNEQFF. The CDR3 DNA is TGCGCCAGCAGCCAGCTTAACAATGAGCAGTTCTTC.

The chain links TRBV5-1 to TRBJ2-1, with 8 bases identical to TRBD1. The V and J ends lost 4 bases and 6 bases, in that order; junction bases with no gene match: 6. The CDR3 sequence is 14 residues long. Germline V CDR1 and CDR2: SGHRS, YFSETQ. The CDR3 spells CASSPGTGFNEQFF. CDR3 nucleotides: TGCGCCAGCAGCCCCGGGACAGGTTTCAATGAGCAGTTCTTC.

The chain uses TRBV20-1 and TRBJ1-1; D is undetermined. Germline V gene lookup returns CDR1 DFQATT and CDR2 SNEGSKA (reference sequence). Trimming cost V 1 base and J 0 bases, with 12 bases left between them. The length of the CDR3 is 15 residues. The chain's CDR3 is CSARGMAFLNTEAFF. CDR3 bases: TGCAGTGCTAGAGGGATGGCTTTCTTGAACACTGAAGCTTTCTTT.